This TCR beta chain was recovered during a study of blood T cell repertoires in COVID-19. Overall study: The samples span acute and convalescent COVID-19 from the United States, Italy and Spain.

In the authors' methods: Using reference gene primer amplification, nucleated cell counts were estimated. Generated by immunoSEQ multiplex PCR, the TCRdb table keeps only in-frame clones and is missing some. V, J and clone size reflect that table, while D and trimming were determined from the DNA. This repertoire shows about 160,000 clones, over 80% found once; its top ten account for under 5%. Per germline, CDR1 SGDLS and CDR2 YYNGEE. V lost 7 bases, J lost 6 bases, and 2 bases stayed unmatched. The CDR3 runs to 12 residues. The TCR comes from a woman aged 45-59 years with acute or convalescent COVID-19. The sequenced sample consisted of peripheral blood. The rearrangement joins TRBV9 to TRBJ2-1, with TRBD1 matching over 9 bases. CDR3 in amino acids: CASGQGSNEQFF. The CDR3 DNA reads TGTGCCAGCGGACAGGGGAGCAATGAGCAGTTCTTC.